A single sample is the source of the 16 T cell receptor beta chains below, sequenced in a study of cytomegalovirus exposure and HLA in healthy donors (dated by TCRdb to 2017 to 2019). The receptor library was made with the immunoSEQ multiplex PCR assay. The multiplex PCR relied on a mix of 60 forward primers for TCR Vbeta segments and 13 reverse primers for TCR Jbeta segments. TCRdb carries this immuneACCESS record with in-frame sequences only. Its versions omit some clonotypes, under half of them owing to an unresolved V gene in the studies checked, with the rest unexplained. This sample comprises over 150,000 clones, roughly 84% of them detected only once. Clones ranked in the top ten supply 0.38% of the sample. Sequencing was performed on PBMCs. These receptors were collected from a boy aged 2 to 10 in good health and CMV-seronegative.

The genes are TRBV30 and TRBJ1-1; D not certain. Trimming removed 0 bases from V and 6 bases from J, with 8 bases in between. Germline lookup yields CDR1 GTSNPN and CDR2 SVGIG (reference sequence). The CDR3 has 12 residues. For the CDR3, the DNA is TGTGCCTGGAGTGTAAATGGGCCTGAAGCTTTCTTT. Protein product: CAWSVNGPEAFF.

This clone has a single count. CDR3 in DNA: TGTGCCAGCAGCCAATCTGAAGAGAAAGAGACCCAGTACTTC. Amino acid sequence: CASSQSEEKETQYF. The chain couples TRBV4-2 to TRBJ2-5; D gene uncertain. Trimming removed 2 bases from V and 3 bases from J, with 10 bases in between. The CDR3 is 14 residues long. CDR1 is LGHNA, CDR2 YNFKEQ, per germline.

The V and J genes are TRBV5-1 and TRBJ2-4; TRBD2 matches at 15 bases. In germline, CDR1 is SGHRS, CDR2 YFSETQ. The trim removed 4 bases at V and 0 bases at J, leaving 8 bases unmatched. The CDR3 spans 19 residues. CDR3 protein: CASSAGLAGGTLAKNIQYF. DNA of the CDR3: TGCGCCAGCAGCGCGGGACTAGCGGGAGGAACCCTAGCCAAAAACATTCAGTACTTC.

This CDR3 reads CASSPGGYEQYF. The CDR3 region has the DNA TGTGCCAGCAGTCCGGGGGGGTACGAGCAGTACTTC. The chain combines TRBV27 with TRBJ2-7; TRBD2 matches at 8 bases. There are 12 residues in the CDR3. J was trimmed by 4 bases and V by 5 bases; bases with no gene match: 1. Germline V CDR1 and CDR2: MNHEY, SMNVEV (reference sequence).

This chain joins TRBV5-1 and TRBJ2-2; TRBD1 matches at 8 bases. CDR3 length: 13 residues. Trimming at V came to 5 bases and at J to 5 bases, leaving 2 bases not matched to a gene. From germline, CDR1 is SGHRS and CDR2 YFSETQ. In DNA, the CDR3 is TGCGCCAGCAGTTGGACAGGGACCGGGGAGCTGTTTTTT. It codes for CASSWTGTGELFF.

The chain employs TRBV19 and TRBJ1-5; no firm D call. This CDR3 has 13 amino acids. Germline V gene data show CDR1 as LNHDA and CDR2 as SQIVND (reference sequence). With 9 bases removed from V and 0 bases from J, the gap between germline ends came to 9 bases. The chain's CDR3 is CASARDSNQPQHF. The CDR3 region has the DNA TGTGCCAGCGCCCGCGATAGCAATCAGCCCCAGCATTTT.

The chain joins TRBV27 to TRBJ2-1, with D perhaps matching TRBD1 (6 bases). Germline values: CDR1 MNHEY, CDR2 SMNVEV (reference sequence). V shed 9 bases and J shed 4 bases, with 7 bases lying between them. The length of the CDR3 is 11 residues. This CDR3 reads CASTGYNEQFF. The CDR3 nucleotides are TGTGCCAGTACAGGGTACAATGAGCAGTTCTTC.

The chain carries TRBV5-4 and TRBJ2-3, with 11 nucleotides matching TRBD2. The V gene end was trimmed by 1 base and the J gene end by 4 bases; junction bases not matched to a gene: 5. There are 16 residues in the CDR3. In germline, CDR1 is SGHNT, CDR2 YYREEE (reference sequence). In nucleotides, the CDR3 is TGTGCCAGCAGCTTGACTAGCGGGAGTAGAGCAGATACGCAGTATTTT. Protein sequence: CASSLTSGSRADTQYF.

J is TRBJ2-1 and V is TRBV4-2; 8 nucleotides align to TRBD2. This CDR3 has 16 residues. V shed 2 bases, J shed 0 bases, and the junction held 3 bases outside the gene matches. CDR1 and CDR2 (germline): LGHNA, YNFKEQ. The CDR3 loop is CASSQLAGLSYNEQFF. The CDR3 DNA is TGTGCCAGCAGCCAACTAGCGGGCCTCTCCTACAATGAGCAGTTCTTC.

CDR3 DNA sequence: TGTGCCAGCAGCTTAGAGGTCGGGAGACTCAATGAGCAGTTCTTC. Its protein is CASSLEVGRLNEQFF. V is TRBV7-2 and J is TRBJ2-1; possibly TRBD2 for D (6 bases). The germline gives CDR1 SGHTA, CDR2 FQGNSA. Deletions cut 1 base from V and 6 bases from J, with 13 bases between. CDR3 length equals 15 residues. Combining the CDR3 with reference TRBV7-2 and TRBJ2-1 gives the whole variable domain GAGVSQSPSNKVTEKGKDVELRCDPISGHTALYWYRQSLGQGLEFLIYFQGNSAPDKSGLPSDRFSAERTGGSVSTLTIQRTQQEDSAVYLCASSLEVGRLNEQFFGPGTRLTVL.

The rearrangement uses TRBV13 and TRBJ2-5, with TRBD1 matching 9 bases. V shed 0 bases, J shed 5 bases, and the junction held 4 bases outside the gene matches. Germline assignment: CDR1 PRHDT and CDR2 FYEKMQ (reference sequence). The CDR3 is 15 amino acids. This CDR3 is CASSLGTGGGETQYF. In DNA, the CDR3 is TGTGCCAGCAGCTTAGGGACAGGGGGTGGTGAGACCCAGTACTTC.

The CDR3 spells CASSFLQGALGEKLFF. CDR3 DNA: TGTGCCAGCAGTTTTTTACAGGGGGCATTGGGTGAAAAACTGTTTTTT. The J gene is TRBJ1-4, the V gene TRBV27; the match to TRBD1 covers 9 bases. The CDR3 consists of 16 residues. Germline V gene data show CDR1 as MNHEY and CDR2 as SMNVEV (reference sequence). J was trimmed by 7 bases and V by 3 bases; bases with no gene match: 9.

This chain uses TRBV20-1 with TRBJ2-7; D gene unclear. CDR3 length: 11 amino acids. With 6 bases removed from V and 4 bases from J, the gap between germline ends came to 10 bases. Germline V CDR1 and CDR2: DFQATT, SNEGSKA (reference sequence). The CDR3 DNA reads as TGCAGTGCGAGCGCAGAGTACGAGCAGTACTTC. Protein: CSASAEYEQYF.

The table lists this clone with a few counts. The J gene is TRBJ1-1, the V gene TRBV21-1. TRBV21-1 is designated a pseudogene. CDR3 size: 14 residues. CDR3 DNA sequence: TGTGCCAGCAGCAAAGCGGCGGGGGATGCTGAAGCTTTCTTT. This sequence encodes CASSKAAGDAEAFF.

As concerns this clone: Because the CDR3 is missing its conserved closing phenylalanine or tryptophan, this is likely a read error. CDR3 sequence reads: CASGSATNEKLFV. CDR3 nucleotides: TGTGCTAGTGGTTCTGCAACTAATGAAAAACTGTTTGTT. The V call is TRBV12-5, the J call TRBJ1-4; D remains unclear. CDR1 and CDR2 from the germline V gene are LGHNT and FRNRAP. Trimming left V 4 bases short and J 0 bases short, with 3 bases between. This CDR3 is built from 13 residues.

The chain couples TRBV19 to TRBJ1-5; D unclear. Deletions cut 6 bases from V and 9 bases from J, with 9 bases between. In germline, CDR1 is LNHDA, CDR2 SQIVND (reference sequence). The CDR3 runs to 11 residues. Here the CDR3 reads CASRAVGPQHF. CDR3 sequence (DNA): TGTGCCAGTAGGGCCGTTGGGCCCCAGCATTTT.